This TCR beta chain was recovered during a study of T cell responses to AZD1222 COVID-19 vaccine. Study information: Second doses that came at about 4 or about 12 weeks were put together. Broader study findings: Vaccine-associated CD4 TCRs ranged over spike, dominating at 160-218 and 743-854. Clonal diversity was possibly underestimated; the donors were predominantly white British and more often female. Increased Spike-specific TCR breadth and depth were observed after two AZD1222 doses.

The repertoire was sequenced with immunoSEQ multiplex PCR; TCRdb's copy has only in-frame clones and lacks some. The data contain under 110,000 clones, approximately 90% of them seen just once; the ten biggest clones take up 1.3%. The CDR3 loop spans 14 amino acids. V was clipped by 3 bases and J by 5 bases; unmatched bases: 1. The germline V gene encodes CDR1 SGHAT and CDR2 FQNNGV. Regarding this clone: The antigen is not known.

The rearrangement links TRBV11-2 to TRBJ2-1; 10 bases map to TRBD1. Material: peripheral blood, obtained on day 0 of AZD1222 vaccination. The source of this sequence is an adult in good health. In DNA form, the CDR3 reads TGTGCCAGCAGCTTGGGACAGGGGAACAATGAGCAGTTCTTC. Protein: CASSLGQGNNEQFF.